This TCR beta chain stems from a study of CD8 T cells in Susac syndrome. Germline V gene data show CDR1 as SGDLS and CDR2 as YYNGEE. V lost 2 bases, J lost 4 bases, and 6 bases stayed unmatched. This CDR3 spans 15 amino acids. With random hexamers, about 0.5 to 1 ug RNA was reverse transcribed. TCRdb ran MiXCR on the immunoSEQ multiplex PCR reads and lists one entry per CDR3 protein. The data show approximately 150,000 distinct CDR3 sequences, 80% to 95% seen once. The sequence was collected from a human donor with multiple sclerosis. The V gene is TRBV9, the J gene TRBJ2-1; 7 positions agree with TRBD2. The sequencing sample was made of CD4+ T cells from PBMCs. CDR3 residues: CASSVGLAEYNEQFF. The CDR3 region has the DNA TGTGCCAGCAGCGTGGGTCTAGCGGAATACAATGAGCAGTTCTTC.